This entry features one T cell receptor beta chain sequence. Antigen specificity is unknown. Time point meaning: week 11, during vaccination. With topical imiquimod, each dose of the vaccine consisted of 300 ug of mutant IDH1 20-mer peptide. This entry is derived from a study of a mutant IDH1 vaccine in newly diagnosed glioma. Study-wide context: All eight of the vaccinations patients received fell in weeks 1, 3, 5, 7, 11, 15, 19 and 23.

Study-level results: Among all patients, vaccine-induced immune responses occurred in 80% to 95%.

Clones were sequenced by immunoSEQ multiplex PCR, and TCRdb holds only the in-frame ones, with some missing. The table shows over 55,000 clones, with approximately 84% occurring only once. This specimen consisted of PBMCs, obtained from a glioma patient whose treatment included an IDH1 peptide vaccine. This clonotype originated in a man aged 30 to 45 with glioma.

CDR3 coding DNA: TGTGCCAGCAGCTTAGTGGGGGCTCGAAATGAGCAGTTCTTC. Its protein is CASSLVGARNEQFF. The chain employs TRBV11-2 and TRBJ2-1, with D maybe TRBD1 (6 bases). Germline lookup yields CDR1 SGHAT and CDR2 FQNNGV. Trimming pared 1 base from V and 7 bases from J, leaving 11 bases between. The CDR3 extends over 14 amino acids.